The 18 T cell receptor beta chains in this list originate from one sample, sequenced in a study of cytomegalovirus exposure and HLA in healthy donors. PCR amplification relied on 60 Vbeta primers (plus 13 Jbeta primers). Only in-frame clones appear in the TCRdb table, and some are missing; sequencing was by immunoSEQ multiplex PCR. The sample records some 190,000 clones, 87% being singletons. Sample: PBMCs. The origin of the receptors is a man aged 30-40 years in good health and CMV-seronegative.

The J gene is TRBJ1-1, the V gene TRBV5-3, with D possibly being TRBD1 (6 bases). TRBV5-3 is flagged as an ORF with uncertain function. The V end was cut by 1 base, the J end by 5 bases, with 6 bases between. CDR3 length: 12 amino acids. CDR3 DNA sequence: TGTGCCAGAAGCTTGAGGGGGACTGAAGCTTTCTTT. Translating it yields CARSLRGTEAFF.

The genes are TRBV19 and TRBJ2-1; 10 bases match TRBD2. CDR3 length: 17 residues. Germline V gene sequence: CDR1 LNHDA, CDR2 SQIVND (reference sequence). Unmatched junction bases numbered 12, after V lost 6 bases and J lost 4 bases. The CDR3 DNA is TGTGCCAGTAGCCTCGTAGGAGCGGGGGGGAGATACAATGAGCAGTTCTTC. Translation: CASSLVGAGGRYNEQFF.

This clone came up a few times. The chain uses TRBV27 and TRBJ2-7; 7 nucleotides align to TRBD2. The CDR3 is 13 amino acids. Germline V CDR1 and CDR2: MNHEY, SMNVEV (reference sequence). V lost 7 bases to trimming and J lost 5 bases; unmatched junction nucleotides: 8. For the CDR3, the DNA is TGTGCCAGCATGCCGGCGGGAGCCCACGAGCAGTACTTC. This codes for CASMPAGAHEQYF.

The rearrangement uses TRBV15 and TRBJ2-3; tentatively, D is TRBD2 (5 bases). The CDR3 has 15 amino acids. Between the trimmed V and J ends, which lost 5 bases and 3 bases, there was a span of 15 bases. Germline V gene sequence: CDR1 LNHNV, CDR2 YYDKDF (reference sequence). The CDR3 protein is CATSRGPMGTDTQYF. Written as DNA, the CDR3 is TGTGCCACCAGCCGGGGTCCCATGGGGACAGATACGCAGTATTTT.

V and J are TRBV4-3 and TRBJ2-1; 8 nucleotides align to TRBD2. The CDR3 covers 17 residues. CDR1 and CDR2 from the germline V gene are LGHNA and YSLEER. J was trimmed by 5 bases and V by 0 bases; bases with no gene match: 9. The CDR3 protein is CASSQEQVAGQNNEQFF. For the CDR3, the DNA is TGCGCCAGCAGCCAAGAACAGGTAGCGGGGCAAAACAATGAGCAGTTCTTC.

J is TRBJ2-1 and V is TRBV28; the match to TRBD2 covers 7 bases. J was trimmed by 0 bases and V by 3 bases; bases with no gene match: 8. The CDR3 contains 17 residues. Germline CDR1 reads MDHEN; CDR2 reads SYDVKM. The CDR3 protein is CASSLAGRPLSYNEQFF. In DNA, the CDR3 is TGTGCCAGCAGTTTGGCCGGGAGGCCCCTCTCCTACAATGAGCAGTTCTTC.

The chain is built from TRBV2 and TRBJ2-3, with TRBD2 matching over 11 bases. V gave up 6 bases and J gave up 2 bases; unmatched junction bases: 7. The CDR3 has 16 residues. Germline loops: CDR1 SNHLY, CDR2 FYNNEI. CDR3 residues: CASRKLAGVNTDTQYF. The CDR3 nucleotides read TGTGCCAGCAGGAAACTAGCGGGGGTGAACACAGATACGCAGTATTTT.

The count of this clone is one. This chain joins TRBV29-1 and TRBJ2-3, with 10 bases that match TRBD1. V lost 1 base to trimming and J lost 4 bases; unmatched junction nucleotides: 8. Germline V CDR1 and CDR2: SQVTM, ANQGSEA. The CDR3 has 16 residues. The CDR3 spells CSVEAGTGVGPDTQYF. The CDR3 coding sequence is TGCAGCGTTGAAGCGGGGACAGGGGTGGGACCAGATACGCAGTATTTT.

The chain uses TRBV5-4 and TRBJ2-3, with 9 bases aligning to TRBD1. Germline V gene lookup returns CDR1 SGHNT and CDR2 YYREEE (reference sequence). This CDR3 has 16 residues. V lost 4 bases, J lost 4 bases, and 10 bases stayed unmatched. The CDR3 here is CASSALTGGSADTQYF. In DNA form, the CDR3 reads TGTGCCAGCAGCGCGCTAACAGGGGGCAGCGCAGATACGCAGTATTTT.

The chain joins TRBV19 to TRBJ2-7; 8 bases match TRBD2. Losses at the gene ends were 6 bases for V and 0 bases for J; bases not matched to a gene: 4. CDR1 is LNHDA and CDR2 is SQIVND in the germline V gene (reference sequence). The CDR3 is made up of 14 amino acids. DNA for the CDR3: TGTGCCAGTAGACCCGGGACTAGCTCCTACGAGCAGTACTTC. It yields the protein CASRPGTSSYEQYF.

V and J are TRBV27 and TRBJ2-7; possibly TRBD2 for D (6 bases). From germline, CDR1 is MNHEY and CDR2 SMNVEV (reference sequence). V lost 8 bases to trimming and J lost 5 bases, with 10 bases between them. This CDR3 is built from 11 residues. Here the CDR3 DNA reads TGTGCCAGCGTTAGCGGTGACGAGCAGTACTTC. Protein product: CASVSGDEQYF.

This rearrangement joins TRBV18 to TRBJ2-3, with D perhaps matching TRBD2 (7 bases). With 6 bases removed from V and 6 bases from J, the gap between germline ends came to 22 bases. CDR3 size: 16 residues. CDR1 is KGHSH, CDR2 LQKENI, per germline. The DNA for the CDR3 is TGTGCCAGCTCCCTAGTGAAGGGGGGGCTATTTGATACGCAGTATTTT. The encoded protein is CASSLVKGGLFDTQYF.

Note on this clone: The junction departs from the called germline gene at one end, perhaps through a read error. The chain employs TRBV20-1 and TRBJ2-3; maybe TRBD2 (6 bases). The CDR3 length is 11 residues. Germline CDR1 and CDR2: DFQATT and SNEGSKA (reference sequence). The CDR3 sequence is CSARDLGLANF. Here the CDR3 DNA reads TGCAGTGCTAGAGATTTAGGGCTAGCGAACTTT.

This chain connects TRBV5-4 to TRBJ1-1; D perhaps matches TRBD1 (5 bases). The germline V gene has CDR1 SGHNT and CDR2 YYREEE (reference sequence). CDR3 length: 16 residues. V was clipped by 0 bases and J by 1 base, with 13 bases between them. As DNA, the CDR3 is TGTGCCAGCAGCTTGGGACGGTTGGGGGGGAACACTGAAGCTTTCTTT. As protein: CASSLGRLGGNTEAFF.

As DNA, the CDR3 is TGTGCCAGCAGGCAGGGTTCAGGGTTCGCCTACGAGCAGTACTTC. Its translation is CASRQGSGFAYEQYF. This chain links TRBV28 with TRBJ2-5; maybe TRBD1 (5 bases). The J call is uncertain, as TRBJ2-7 better fits the DNA end. The CDR3 covers 15 residues. CDR1 and CDR2 from the germline V gene are MDHEN and SYDVKM.

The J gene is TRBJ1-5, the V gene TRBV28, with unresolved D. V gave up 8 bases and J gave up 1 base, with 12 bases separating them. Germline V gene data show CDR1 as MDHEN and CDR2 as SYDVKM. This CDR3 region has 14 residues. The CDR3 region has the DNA TGTGCCAGCCTCAGGCCCACCAGCAATCAGCCCCAGCATTTT. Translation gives CASLRPTSNQPQHF.

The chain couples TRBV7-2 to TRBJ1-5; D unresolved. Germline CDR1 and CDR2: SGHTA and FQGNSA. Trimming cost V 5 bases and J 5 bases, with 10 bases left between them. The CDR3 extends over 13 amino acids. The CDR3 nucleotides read TGTGCCAGCAGCCCCGGGAGGGATCAGCCCCAGCATTTT. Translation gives CASSPGRDQPQHF.

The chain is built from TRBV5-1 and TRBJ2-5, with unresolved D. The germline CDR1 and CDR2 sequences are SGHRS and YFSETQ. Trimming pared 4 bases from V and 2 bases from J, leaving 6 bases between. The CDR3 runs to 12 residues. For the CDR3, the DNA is TGCGCCAGCAGCAAAGCACAAGAGACCCAGTACTTC. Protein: CASSKAQETQYF.